This TCR beta chain was recorded in a study of neurological immune-mediated disorders. Notes on the study in general: Expanded clones shared no identical CDR3 amino acid sequences across subjects, which suggested private TCR-beta repertoires in all groups. HTLV-1-associated myelopathy had the most TCR clonal expansion, whereas multiple sclerosis had the least (lower than in healthy controls).

The time point: longitudinal time-point 1 (baseline). This clonotype was observed many times. Its antigen is not identified. V lost 3 bases, J lost 5 bases, and 11 bases lay in between. CDR1 is DFQATT and CDR2 is SNEGSKA in the germline V gene (reference sequence). There are 12 residues in the CDR3. It was by 5'RACE with 10-nucleotide random UMIs that the cDNA was made. The yield of each sequencing run was over 190 million TCR-beta sequences from 15-18 subjects. MiXCR, run by TCRdb on the 5' RACE reads, gives a single entry per CDR3 protein. The data show tens of thousands of distinct CDR3 sequences, with approximately 11% seen just once and around 6.7% held by the top ten.

Sample: PBMCs. The gene calls are TRBV20-1 and TRBJ2-7, with a weak D call TRBD2 (5 bases). This receptor was taken from a male donor with HTLV-1-associated myelopathy (HAM/TSP). CDR3 sequence: CSASRGSNEQYF. In DNA form, the CDR3 reads TGCAGTGCTAGTCGAGGGAGCAACGAGCAGTACTTC.